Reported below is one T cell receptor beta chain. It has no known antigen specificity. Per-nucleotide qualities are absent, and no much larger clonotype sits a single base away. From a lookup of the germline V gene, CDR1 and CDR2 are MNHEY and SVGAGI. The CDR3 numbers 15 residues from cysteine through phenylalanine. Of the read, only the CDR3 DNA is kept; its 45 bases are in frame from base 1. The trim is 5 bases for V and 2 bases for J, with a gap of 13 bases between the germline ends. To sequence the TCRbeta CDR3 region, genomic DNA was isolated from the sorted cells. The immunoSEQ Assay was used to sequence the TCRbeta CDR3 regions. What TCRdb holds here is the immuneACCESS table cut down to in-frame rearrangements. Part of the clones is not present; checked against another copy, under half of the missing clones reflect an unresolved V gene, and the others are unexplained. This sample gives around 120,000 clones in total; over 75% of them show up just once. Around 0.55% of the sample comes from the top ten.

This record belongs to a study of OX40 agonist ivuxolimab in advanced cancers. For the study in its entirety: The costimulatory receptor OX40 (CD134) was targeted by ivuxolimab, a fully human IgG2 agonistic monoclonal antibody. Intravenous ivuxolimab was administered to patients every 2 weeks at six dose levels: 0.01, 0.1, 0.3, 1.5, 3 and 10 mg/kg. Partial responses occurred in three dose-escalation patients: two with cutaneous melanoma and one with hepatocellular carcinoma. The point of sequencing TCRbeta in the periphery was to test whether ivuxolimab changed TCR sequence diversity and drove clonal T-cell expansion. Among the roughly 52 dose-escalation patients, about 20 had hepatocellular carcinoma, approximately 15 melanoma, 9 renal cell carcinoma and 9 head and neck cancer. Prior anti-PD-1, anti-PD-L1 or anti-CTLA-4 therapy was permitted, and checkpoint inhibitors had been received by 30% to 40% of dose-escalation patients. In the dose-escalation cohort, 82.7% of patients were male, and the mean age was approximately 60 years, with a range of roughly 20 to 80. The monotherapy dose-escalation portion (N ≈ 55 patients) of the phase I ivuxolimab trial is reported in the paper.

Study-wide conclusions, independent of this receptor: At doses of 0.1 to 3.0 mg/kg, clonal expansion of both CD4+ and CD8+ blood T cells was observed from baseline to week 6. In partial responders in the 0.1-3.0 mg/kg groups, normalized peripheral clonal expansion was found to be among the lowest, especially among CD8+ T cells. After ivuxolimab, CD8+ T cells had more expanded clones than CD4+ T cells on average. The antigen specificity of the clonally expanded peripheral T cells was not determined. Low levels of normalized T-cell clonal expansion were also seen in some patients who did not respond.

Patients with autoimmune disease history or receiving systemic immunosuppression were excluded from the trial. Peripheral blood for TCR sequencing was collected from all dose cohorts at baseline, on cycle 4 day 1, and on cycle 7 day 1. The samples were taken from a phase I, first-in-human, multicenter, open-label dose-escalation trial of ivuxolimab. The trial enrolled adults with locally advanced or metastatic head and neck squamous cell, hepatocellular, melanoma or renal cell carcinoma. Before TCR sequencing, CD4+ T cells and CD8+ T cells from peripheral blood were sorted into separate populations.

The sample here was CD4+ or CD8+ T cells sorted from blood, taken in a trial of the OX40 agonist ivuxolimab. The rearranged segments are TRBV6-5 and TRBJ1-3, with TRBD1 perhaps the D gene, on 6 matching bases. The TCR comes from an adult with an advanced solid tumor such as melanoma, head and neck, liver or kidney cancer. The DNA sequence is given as TGTGCCAGCAGTACAACAGGGACGCCTGGAAACACCATATATTTT. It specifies CASSTTGTPGNTIYF.